The 29 T cell receptor beta chains in this list originate from one sample, sequenced in a study of shared clonotypes between healthy human individuals. The protocol was immunoSEQ multiplex PCR, while the TCRdb copy is restricted to in-frame clones and leaves out a portion. The sample shows hundreds of thousands of clones, around 97% of them seen only once. Input material: naive CD4+ T cells sorted from blood. Indicated subset: CD45RA+ positively selected. These receptors were taken from a woman under 40 in good health.

V is TRBV7-6 and J is TRBJ2-7; 10 nucleotides agree with TRBD1. The V and J ends lost 5 bases and 2 bases, in that order; junction bases with no gene match: 6. Germline V gives CDR1 SGHVS, CDR2 FNYEAQ. CDR3 size: 15 residues. CDR3 sequence: CASSRGQGGPYEQYF. The DNA for the CDR3 is TGTGCCAGCAGCCGAGGACAGGGGGGCCCCTACGAGCAGTACTTC.

V gene TRBV18 combines with J gene TRBJ2-3; D gene ambiguous. With 3 bases removed from V and 0 bases from J, the gap between germline ends came to 7 bases. The CDR3 contains 14 residues. Germline CDR1 KGHSH, CDR2 LQKENI. The CDR3 region has the DNA TGTGCCAGCTCACCGTTGACAAGCACAGATACGCAGTATTTT. The encoded protein is CASSPLTSTDTQYF.

The chain is built from TRBV7-2 and TRBJ1-5; D is undetermined. Trimming removed 4 bases at V and 1 base at J, with 11 bases between. CDR1 is SGHTA and CDR2 is FQGNSA in the germline V gene. CDR3 size: 15 residues. The CDR3 bases are TGTGCCAGCAGCTATCAAGTGTCCAGCAATCAGCCCCAGCATTTT. Its protein product is CASSYQVSSNQPQHF.

This sequence joins TRBV6-1 and TRBJ2-7, with D possibly matching TRBD1 (6 bases). The CDR3 is 14 residues long. The germline CDR1 and CDR2 sequences are MNHNS and SASEGT. The V end was cut by 6 bases, the J end by 1 base, with 13 bases between. The CDR3 is CASRGARTSYEQYF. The CDR3 DNA reads TGTGCCAGCAGGGGGGCTCGGACGTCCTACGAGCAGTACTTC.

This clone appeared a single time. J is TRBJ2-1 and V is TRBV30; the D gene is possibly TRBD1 (6 bases). The ends were cut back, 0 bases at V and 5 bases at J, with 11 bases in the middle. CDR1 GTSNPN and CDR2 SVGIG come from the germline V gene (reference sequence). The CDR3 length is 14 residues. The CDR3 region has the DNA TGTGCCTGGAGTGTAGGGGGATCCAACAATGAGCAGTTCTTC. This gives the protein CAWSVGGSNNEQFF.

The chain employs TRBV7-9 and TRBJ2-3, with 11 bases fitting TRBD2. From germline, CDR1 is SEHNR and CDR2 FQNEAQ (reference sequence). CDR3 size: 19 residues. The J segment lost 8 bases and the V segment lost 1 base, leaving 17 bases of the junction unmatched. In DNA, the CDR3 is TGTGCCAGCAGCTTAGACCCCCCTCTATTAGCGGGAGGGCCCTCTACGCAGTATTTT. Residues: CASSLDPPLLAGGPSTQYF.

J is TRBJ2-1 and V is TRBV5-4, with D maybe TRBD2 (5 bases). The V end was cut by 0 bases, the J end by 3 bases, with 10 bases between. Germline-derived CDR1 and CDR2 are SGHNT and YYREEE (reference sequence). The CDR3 is 15 amino acids. In DNA form, the CDR3 reads TGTGCCAGCAGCTTGGGGCCGGGGATCTACAATGAGCAGTTCTTC. Translation gives CASSLGPGIYNEQFF.

The chain links TRBV2 to TRBJ2-7; TRBD2 is a possible D gene (5 bases). The length of the CDR3 is 12 residues. V gave up 6 bases and J gave up 3 bases, with 9 bases separating them. CDR1 and CDR2 from the germline V gene are SNHLY and FYNNEI. The CDR3 loop reads CASSTRDYEQYF. The DNA of the CDR3 is TGTGCCAGCAGCACTAGAGACTACGAGCAGTACTTC.

The chain recombines TRBV2 with TRBJ1-5; TRBD1 is a possible D gene (6 bases). The V gene lost 4 bases and the J gene lost 0 bases, with 13 bases spanning the gap. The CDR3 length is 16 residues. CDR1 and CDR2 (germline): SNHLY, FYNNEI. This CDR3 reads CASSVQGIYSNQPQHF. In DNA, the CDR3 is TGTGCCAGCAGTGTACAGGGAATATATAGCAATCAGCCCCAGCATTTT.

The gene calls are TRBV10-3 and TRBJ1-1, with D perhaps TRBD1 (6 bases). CDR3 size: 14 residues. The V gene lost 6 bases and the J gene lost 9 bases, with 20 bases spanning the gap. Germline V gene sequence: CDR1 ENHRY, CDR2 SYGVKD. The CDR3 nucleotides are TGTGCCATCAGGGGGACAAGCGCCGAGGTAAAAGCTTTCTTT. This encodes CAIRGTSAEVKAFF.

A remark on this clone: Other DNA sequences within the sample encode an identical CDR3. The chain joins TRBV5-4 to TRBJ2-7; TRBD2 matches at 14 bases. The CDR3 has 15 amino acids. CDR1 and CDR2 from the germline V gene are SGHNT and YYREEE (reference sequence). Trimming cost V 4 bases and J 4 bases; bases outside gene matches: 4. The CDR3 loop is CASSLGLAGDYEQYF. CDR3 nucleotide sequence: TGTGCCAGCAGCCTGGGACTAGCGGGGGATTACGAGCAGTACTTC.

V and J are TRBV28 and TRBJ1-2, with 10 bases matching TRBD1. The length of the CDR3 is 15 residues. Trimming at V came to 6 bases and at J to 4 bases, leaving 8 bases not matched to a gene. CDR1 is MDHEN, CDR2 SYDVKM, per germline. The CDR3 reads CASSHDRGQSYGYTF. The DNA for the CDR3 is TGTGCCAGCAGCCACGACAGGGGGCAAAGCTATGGCTACACCTTC.

The chain links TRBV19 to TRBJ1-2; no reliable D call. The CDR3 runs 16 residues. V was clipped by 1 base and J by 0 bases, with 12 bases between them. Germline lookup yields CDR1 LNHDA and CDR2 SQIVND (reference sequence). This chain's CDR3 is CASSIVLSQANYGYTF. The CDR3, as DNA: TGTGCCAGTAGTATAGTACTTTCACAAGCTAACTATGGCTACACCTTC.

This chain links TRBV6-1 with TRBJ1-1; D unclear. V was clipped by 2 bases and J by 11 bases, with 12 bases between them. The CDR3 has 12 residues. The germline V gene encodes CDR1 MNHNS and CDR2 SASEGT. The CDR3 DNA sequence: TGTGCCAGCAGTGAACACGGCAGGAGTGCTTTCTTT. It encodes CASSEHGRSAFF.

The chain employs TRBV27 and TRBJ2-5, with 10 bases matching TRBD1. The germline gives CDR1 MNHEY, CDR2 SMNVEV (reference sequence). After removal of 6 bases from V and 4 bases from J, the junction contained 8 bases not matched to a gene. The CDR3 runs 15 residues. CDR3 residues: CASRPRDRGRETQYF. The CDR3 DNA reads TGTGCCAGCAGACCTCGGGACAGGGGTAGAGAGACCCAGTACTTC.

The V and J genes are TRBV18 and TRBJ2-1, with a weak D call TRBD2 (6 bases). The V and J ends lost 4 bases and 7 bases respectively, with 11 bases between them. The CDR3 is 13 residues long. Germline V lookup: CDR1 KGHSH, CDR2 LQKENI. Here the CDR3 DNA reads TGTGCCAGCTCACTTGGGACTGGGAATGAGCAGTTCTTC. It codes for CASSLGTGNEQFF.

This chain uses TRBV5-1 with TRBJ2-3, with D perhaps matching TRBD2 (7 bases). CDR3 length: 15 residues. The V and J ends lost 0 bases and 5 bases respectively, with 13 bases between them. The germline V gene encodes CDR1 SGHRS and CDR2 YFSETQ. CDR3 residues: CASSLATGGEDTQYF. CDR3 nucleotides: TGCGCCAGCAGCTTGGCCACGGGGGGCGAAGATACGCAGTATTTT.

The rearrangement uses TRBV28 and TRBJ1-4; perhaps TRBD1 as D (6 bases). The ends were cut back, 5 bases at V and 8 bases at J, with 12 bases in the middle. Germline-derived CDR1 and CDR2 are MDHEN and SYDVKM. CDR3 length: 13 amino acids. In DNA form, the CDR3 reads TGTGCCAGCAGTATGCCTAGGGGGGAAAAACTGTTTTTT. This gives the protein CASSMPRGEKLFF.

To note about this clone: Other DNA sequences in this sample translate to the same CDR3. The J gene is TRBJ2-3, the V gene TRBV5-1; D ambiguous. CDR3 length: 12 residues. Germline V gene lookup returns CDR1 SGHRS and CDR2 YFSETQ. V was shortened by 0 bases and J by 3 bases, with 2 bases between the two germline ends. This chain's CDR3 is CASSLVTDTQYF. The DNA of the CDR3 is TGCGCCAGCAGCTTGGTAACAGATACGCAGTATTTT. Together with reference TRBV5-1 and TRBJ2-3, the CDR3 gives the full variable domain: KAGVTQTPRYLIKTRGQQVTLSCSPISGHRSVSWYQQTPGQGLQFLFEYFSETQRNKGNFPGRFSGRQFSNSRSEMNVSTLELGDSALYLCASSLVTDTQYFGPGTRLTVL.

This chain joins TRBV19 and TRBJ2-7; D unresolved. The V gene's germline CDR1 is LNHDA and CDR2 SQIVND (reference sequence). Trimming took off 3 bases at V and 2 bases at J, with 11 bases between the two ends. The CDR3 runs to 14 residues. This chain's CDR3 is CASSIERGPYEQYF. The DNA of the CDR3 is TGTGCCAGTAGTATCGAGCGCGGCCCCTACGAGCAGTACTTC.

This chain connects TRBV6-4 to TRBJ1-5, with D possibly matching TRBD1 (5 bases). Germline V CDR1 and CDR2: MRHNA, SNTAGT. This CDR3 comprises 17 residues. V was trimmed by 2 bases and J by 0 bases, leaving 14 bases between them. This CDR3 is CASSDPRDFRSNQPQHF. The DNA for the CDR3 is TGTGCCAGCAGTGACCCTAGGGACTTTCGTAGCAATCAGCCCCAGCATTTT.

This chain uses TRBV19 with TRBJ2-7; 9 positions agree with TRBD1. After removal of 7 bases from V and 6 bases from J, the junction contained 7 bases not matched to a gene. Germline assignment: CDR1 LNHDA and CDR2 SQIVND (reference sequence). CDR3 length: 13 amino acids. CDR3 amino acids: CASTTGQGVEQYF. Here the CDR3 DNA reads TGTGCCAGTACTACGGGACAGGGTGTCGAGCAGTACTTC.

This chain uses TRBV7-2 with TRBJ1-2, with D unresolved. Germline lookup yields CDR1 SGHTA and CDR2 FQGNSA. This CDR3 is 15 amino acids long. Trimming removed 6 bases at V and 3 bases at J, with 17 bases between. CDR3: CASRRAGYSYYGYTF. The CDR3 DNA follows: TGTGCCAGCAGGCGGGCGGGATACTCATACTATGGCTACACCTTC.

This chain links TRBV5-8 with TRBJ1-1; D is unresolved. The CDR3 runs to 13 residues. Per the germline V gene, CDR1 is SGHTS and CDR2 is YDEGEE. Between the trimmed V and J ends, which lost 0 bases and 3 bases, there was a span of 6 bases. The CDR3 DNA reads as TGTGCCAGCAGCTTGGCGGAAGACACTGAAGCTTTCTTT. Its protein is CASSLAEDTEAFF.

The chain combines TRBV4-1 with TRBJ1-3, with D possibly being TRBD1 (5 bases). CDR1 is MGHRA and CDR2 is YSYEKL in the germline V gene. This CDR3 has 17 residues. The V and J ends lost 0 bases and 0 bases respectively, with 12 bases between them. DNA of the CDR3: TGCGCCAGCAGCCAAGATCCGGGAGGGGCCTCTGGAAACACCATATATTTT. Translation: CASSQDPGGASGNTIYF.

This chain connects TRBV19 to TRBJ2-7, with a possible D match to TRBD2 (6 bases). In germline, CDR1 is LNHDA, CDR2 SQIVND (reference sequence). V was shortened by 8 bases and J by 5 bases, with 13 bases between the two germline ends. The CDR3 consists of 12 residues. The DNA of the CDR3 is TGTGCCAGTTCCCGGGAGATGGACGAGCAGTACTTC. Protein sequence: CASSREMDEQYF.

The chain uses TRBV10-1 and TRBJ2-2; possibly TRBD2 for D (6 bases). The CDR3 length is 14 residues. Trimming pared 0 bases from V and 6 bases from J, leaving 8 bases between. CDR1 and CDR2 (germline): WNHNN, SYGVQD (reference sequence). The CDR3 protein is CASSESTGAGELFF. CDR3 bases: TGCGCCAGCAGTGAGTCGACGGGGGCCGGGGAGCTGTTTTTT.

The gene calls are TRBV6-6 and TRBJ2-7; D is possibly TRBD1 (5 bases). Trimming took off 5 bases at V and 3 bases at J, with 11 bases between the two ends. Germline V gene data show CDR1 as MNHNY and CDR2 as SVGAGI (reference sequence). This CDR3 is built from 13 residues. The CDR3 is CASSDPQGYEQYF. DNA of the CDR3: TGTGCCAGCAGTGACCCGCAGGGCTACGAGCAGTACTTC.

The CDR3 here is CASSANNQGDTQYF. CDR3 in DNA: TGTGCCAGCAGCGCGAATAACCAGGGGGATACGCAGTATTTT. The chain recombines TRBV11-2 with TRBJ2-3; TRBD1 is a possible D gene (6 bases). The CDR3 loop spans 14 amino acids. V was trimmed by 5 bases and J by 6 bases, leaving 15 bases between them. Germline V lookup: CDR1 SGHAT, CDR2 FQNNGV.